In its sample, the clone carrying this TCR beta chain was seen many times. What it recognizes is unknown. The record originates from a study of response to subunit inactivated influenza vaccine. Whole-study findings and limits: Authors suggested each seasonal flu vaccination may recruit only limited numbers of new T cells.

Trimming shortened V by 0 bases and J by 13 bases, and 3 bases separated the two germline ends. In germline, CDR1 is SQVTM, CDR2 ANQGSEA. This CDR3 is built from 8 residues. TCRdb redid the calling of the RT-PCR reads with MiXCR, one entry per CDR3 protein. The table lists 650,000 to 850,000 distinct CDR3 sequences, approximately 15% of them singletons. The clonotype was recovered from a man aged 45-65 years who received an inactivated influenza vaccine. The specimen comprised PBMCs from blood, sampled less than 15 days before vaccination. The chain has TRBV29-1 and TRBJ2-5; D remains ambiguous. CDR3 in DNA: TGCAGCGTTGAAGAGGGGTACTTC. The encoded protein is CSVEEGYF.